This T cell receptor beta chain was documented in a study of CD8 T cells in Susac syndrome. The RNA, roughly 0.45 to 1 ug, was put through reverse transcription using random hexamers. An immunoSEQ multiplex PCR generated amplified TCR beta CDR3 products spanning 54 Vbeta and 13 Jbeta. Using its own MiXCR run on the immunoSEQ multiplex PCR reads, TCRdb lists one record per CDR3 protein. In the table there are about 52,000 distinct CDR3 sequences, 93% of which are singletons. CDR3 length equals 14 residues. The V gene's germline CDR1 is SNHLY and CDR2 FYNNEI. Trimming took off 7 bases at V and 5 bases at J, with 18 bases between the two ends. Patients with stable or active relapsing-remitting disease, all of them treatment-naive, made up the multiple sclerosis controls.

Sequencing input: CD8+ T cells from PBMCs. The chain combines TRBV2 with TRBJ2-7; D remains ambiguous. This receptor was taken from a human donor with multiple sclerosis. The chain's CDR3 is CASIISPSGDEQYF. CDR3 in DNA: TGTGCCAGCATTATATCCCCCAGTGGAGACGAGCAGTACTTC.